The text below deals with one T cell receptor (beta chain). The data were taken from a study of blood T cell repertoires in COVID-19. Overall study context: Samples representing acute and convalescent COVID-19 were sourced from the United States, Italy and Spain.

V dropped 5 bases and J dropped 2 bases, with 13 bases sitting between them. CDR1 SGHNT and CDR2 YENEEA come from the germline V gene. The CDR3 sequence is 14 residues long. Only in-frame clones appear in the TCRdb table, and some are missing; sequencing was by immunoSEQ multiplex PCR. The data show about 220,000 clones, 85% to 90% seen once. This chain links TRBV11-3 with TRBJ2-7; a possible D gene is TRBD2 (6 bases). The clonotype originates from a young woman in a cohort exposed to, infected with or recovered from COVID-19 (not recorded which). The sequenced sample was PBMCs or T cells enriched from blood (not recorded which). For the CDR3, the DNA is TGTGCCAGCAGCCCGGGACTCAAAGCCTACGAGCAGTACTTC. Translating gives CASSPGLKAYEQYF.